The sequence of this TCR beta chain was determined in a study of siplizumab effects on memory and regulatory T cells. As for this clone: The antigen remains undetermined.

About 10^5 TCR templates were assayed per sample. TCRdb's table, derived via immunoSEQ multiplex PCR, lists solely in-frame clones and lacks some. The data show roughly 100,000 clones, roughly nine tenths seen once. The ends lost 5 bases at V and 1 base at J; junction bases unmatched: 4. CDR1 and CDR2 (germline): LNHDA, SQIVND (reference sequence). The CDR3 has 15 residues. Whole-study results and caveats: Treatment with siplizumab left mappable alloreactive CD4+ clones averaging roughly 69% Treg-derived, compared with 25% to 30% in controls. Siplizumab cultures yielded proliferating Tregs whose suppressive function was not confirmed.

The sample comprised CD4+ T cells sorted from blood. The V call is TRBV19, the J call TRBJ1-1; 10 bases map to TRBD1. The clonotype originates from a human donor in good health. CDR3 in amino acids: CASSSGTGANTEAFF. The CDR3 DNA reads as TGTGCCAGTAGTTCAGGGACAGGGGCGAACACTGAAGCTTTCTTT.